This T cell receptor (beta chain) was sequenced during a study of blood T cells in healthy people across ages. A second PCR, run for roughly 7 to 11 cycles, used a sample-barcoded 5' primer plus a J-beta primer mix. Through a template-switch adaptor with 12 random nucleotides, each cDNA molecule received a tag. TCRdb used MiXCR to reprocess the 5' RACE reads, holding one entry per CDR3 protein. The sample gives 650,000 to 900,000 distinct CDR3 sequences, 62% of which show up once; 25% to 30% is in the top ten. The CDR3 has 16 amino acids. V shed 6 bases and J shed 3 bases, with 19 bases lying between them. Germline V gene data show CDR1 as SGDLS and CDR2 as YYNGEE.

The chain employs TRBV9 and TRBJ2-1; D is tentatively TRBD1 or TRBD2 (5 bases each). This TCR came from a man aged 25 to 40 in good health. Source material: blood. CDR3 sequence: CASIPSSGTGYNEQFF. The DNA of the CDR3 is TGTGCCAGCATCCCAAGTTCCGGGACGGGCTACAATGAGCAGTTCTTC. The whole variable domain, remainder taken from reference TRBV9 and TRBJ2-1, is DSGVTQTPKHLITATGQRVTLRCSPRSGDLSVYWYQQSLDQGLQFLIQYYNGEERAKGNILERFSAQQFPDLHSELNLSSLELGDSALYFCASIPSSGTGYNEQFFGPGTRLTVL.